This T cell receptor (beta chain) was retrieved from a study of PD-1 blockade in classical Hodgkin lymphoma. The germline V gene has CDR1 MDHEN and CDR2 SYDVKM. The CDR3 has 18 amino acids. Trimming left V 5 bases short and J 5 bases short, with 28 bases between. This clone is a singleton in its sample. Its matching antigen is unknown. Study-wide points: CD4+ TCR diversity, unlike CD8+, climbed significantly by C4D1. Newly diagnosed patients were reported to exhibit reduced baseline TCR diversity relative to healthy donors.

Repertoires were generated with immunoSEQ multiplex PCR, while TCRdb's copy carries only in-frame clones and drops some. The data contain around 18,000 clones, roughly 65% of them singletons. Regarding time point: cycle 4 day 1 (C4D1), after less than seven weeks of nivolumab. Relapse after autologous stem cell transplantation occurred in every patient, and brentuximab vedotin exposure varied. Magnetic negative selection was used to purify CD4+ T cells from PBMCs that had been thawed. This clonotype was obtained from a human donor with classical Hodgkin lymphoma. The V gene is TRBV28, the J gene TRBJ2-7, with a possible D match to TRBD2 (5 bases). Sequencing was performed on CD4+ T cells from blood, taken before the fourth cycle of nivolumab. This CDR3 is CASSAPDPWTPTQDEQYF. The CDR3, as DNA: TGTGCCAGCAGTGCCCCCGATCCATGGACTCCGACGCAGGACGAGCAGTACTTC.